Below, 9 T cell receptor beta chains from the same sample are listed, as sequenced in a study of cytomegalovirus exposure and HLA in healthy donors. In the PCR, 60 Vbeta and 13 Jbeta primers were used. Sequencing was performed with immunoSEQ multiplex PCR; in TCRdb, only in-frame clones are kept and a portion is missing. The repertoire holds 110,000 to 150,000 clones, with about 74% as singletons. The material sequenced was PBMCs. The receptors shown here come from a woman aged 50 to 60 in good health and CMV-seronegative.

The chain uses TRBV5-6 and TRBJ2-3; possibly TRBD2 for D (7 bases). V dropped 5 bases and J dropped 3 bases, with 16 bases sitting between them. This CDR3 comprises 15 residues. CDR1 and CDR2 (germline): SGHDT, YYEEEE. The CDR3 DNA follows: TGTGCCAGCAGACCCTGCAGGGGAGGGACAGATACGCAGTATTTT. It yields the protein CASRPCRGGTDTQYF.

The chain employs TRBV6-1 and TRBJ2-3; the D gene is possibly TRBD1 (6 bases). The V gene's germline CDR1 is MNHNS and CDR2 SASEGT. The CDR3 is made up of 14 amino acids. Trimming cost V 1 base and J 3 bases, with 8 bases left between them. CDR3: CASSEVRGTDTQYF. The CDR3 region has the DNA TGTGCCAGCAGTGAAGTCAGGGGAACAGATACGCAGTATTTT.

V is TRBV5-1 and J is TRBJ1-4, with 8 nucleotides matching TRBD1. The germline V gene encodes CDR1 SGHRS and CDR2 YFSETQ. V lost 4 bases, J lost 8 bases, and 7 bases stayed unmatched. This CDR3 has 14 amino acids. The CDR3 DNA follows: TGCGCCAGCAGCACTGGACAGGGCCGCGAAAAACTGTTTTTT. Its translation is CASSTGQGREKLFF.

The chain couples TRBV30 to TRBJ2-5, with 9 bases matching TRBD2. This CDR3 contains 14 residues. V gave up 2 bases and J gave up 2 bases; unmatched junction bases: 3. Germline values: CDR1 GTSNPN, CDR2 SVGIG (reference sequence). The CDR3 sequence is CAWSFTSGQETQYF. For the CDR3, the DNA is TGTGCCTGGAGTTTTACTAGCGGGCAAGAGACCCAGTACTTC.

The chain recombines TRBV10-1 with TRBJ2-4; D is perhaps TRBD2 (5 bases). The CDR3 is 13 amino acids. Trimming pared 3 bases from V and 8 bases from J, leaving 11 bases between. Germline CDR1 is WNHNN and CDR2 is SYGVQD (reference sequence). CDR3 nucleotides: TGCGCCAGCAGTGACCCTCGGGATCACATTCAGTACTTC. Its translation: CASSDPRDHIQYF.

This clone was counted a single time. This chain joins TRBV27 and TRBJ2-3; TRBD1 might be the D (5 bases). Germline V CDR1 and CDR2: MNHEY, SMNVEV (reference sequence). The CDR3 is 14 residues long. Trimming pared 1 base from V and 2 bases from J, leaving 7 bases between. Written as DNA, the CDR3 is TGTGCCAGCAGTTTATTGACAGCCACAGATACGCAGTATTTT. Translated, it gives CASSLLTATDTQYF.

The CDR3 DNA sequence: TGTGCCAGCAGCTTGCGGGGGGATGAAGCTTTCTTT. It translates to CASSLRGDEAFF. This sequence joins TRBV7-2 and TRBJ1-1; maybe TRBD1 (5 bases). Per germline, CDR1 SGHTA and CDR2 FQGNSA. The germline V and J ends were trimmed by 3 bases and 7 bases, with 9 bases remaining between them. CDR3 size: 12 residues. The variable domain in full, with the rest retrieved from reference TRBV7-2 and TRBJ1-1, is GAGVSQSPSNKVTEKGKDVELRCDPISGHTALYWYRQSLGQGLEFLIYFQGNSAPDKSGLPSDRFSAERTGGSVSTLTIQRTQQEDSAVYLCASSLRGDEAFFGQGTRLTVV.

The chain employs TRBV7-9 and TRBJ1-3, with 7 bases fitting TRBD1. Per germline, CDR1 SEHNR and CDR2 FQNEAQ (reference sequence). The CDR3 contains 14 residues. The V gene end was trimmed by 6 bases and the J gene end by 4 bases; junction bases not matched to a gene: 6. CDR3 sequence: CASSLTGVGNTIYF. CDR3 bases: TGTGCCAGCAGTTTAACAGGGGTCGGAAACACCATATATTTT.

The chain is built from TRBV28 and TRBJ1-1; a weak D match, TRBD1 (5 bases). Germline V gene lookup returns CDR1 MDHEN and CDR2 SYDVKM. Trimming shortened V by 6 bases and J by 3 bases, and 23 bases separated the two germline ends. This CDR3 is built from 17 residues. CDR3 coding DNA: TGTGCCAGCAGCTCAGCGGCCAGGCGGGGGGTGTACACTGAAGCTTTCTTT. Protein sequence: CASSSAARRGVYTEAFF.